A single TCR beta chain is shown here with its context. Its specificity is unknown. Sequencing was performed with immunoSEQ multiplex PCR; in TCRdb, only in-frame clones are kept and a portion is missing. The sample consists of around 63,000 clones, around 77% of them appearing once. From germline, CDR1 is SGHTA and CDR2 FQGNSA. V gave up 0 bases and J gave up 2 bases, with 10 bases separating them. The CDR3 consists of 16 residues. This entry belongs to a study of radiotherapy plus CTLA-4 blockade in lung cancer. Study outcomes and limitations: Reportedly, early blood T cell clone dynamics best predicted response, with interferon-beta.

The sample here was peripheral blood, taken from a patient treated with radiotherapy plus ipilimumab. The chain recombines TRBV7-2 with TRBJ2-2; D may be TRBD1 (6 bases). The clonotype comes from a human donor with non-small cell lung cancer whose response to radiotherapy plus ipilimumab could not be evaluated. Some clones in this sample may be carry-over from other donors' samples. In DNA, the CDR3 is TGTGCCAGCAGCTTAGCCGGGACACTAAACACCGGGGAGCTGTTTTTT. It yields the protein CASSLAGTLNTGELFF.